A single sample gave rise to the 15 T cell receptor beta chains below, sequenced in a study of CD8+CD57+ T cells in acquired aplastic anemia. Genomic DNA, the template, was used for profiling of the TCR beta VDJ and CDR3. TCRdb itself ran the reads through MiXCR, one entry per CDR3 protein. The sample gives about 220,000 distinct CDR3 sequences, 34% of which show up once; 1.1% is in the top ten. Sequencing used sorted CD4+, CD8+, or CD8+CD57+ T cells (not recorded which) from PBMCs. Every receptor here comes from a human donor in good health, serving as a control.

A few counts support this clonotype. The chain joins TRBV5-5 to TRBJ2-6; unclear D gene. Germline V gene data show CDR1 as SGHKS and CDR2 as YYEKEE (reference sequence). The CDR3 covers 15 residues. V shed 3 bases and J shed 0 bases, with 7 bases lying between them. The CDR3 sequence is CASSYVSSGANVLTF. The DNA of the CDR3 is TGTGCCAGCAGCTACGTAAGCTCTGGGGCCAACGTCCTGACTTTC.

CDR3 DNA sequence: TGTGCCAGCAGTTACTTTGGGGAGACAGATACGCAGTATTTT. This gives the protein CASSYFGETDTQYF. The chain employs TRBV6-2 or TRBV6-3 and TRBJ2-3, with D possibly being TRBD2 (5 bases). V dropped 1 base and J dropped 3 bases, with 8 bases sitting between them. Germline V gives CDR1 MNHEY, CDR2 SVGEGT. There are 14 residues in the CDR3.

There are a few counts of this clonotype. The germline gene is not matched at one end of the junction; a read error may be the cause. The chain employs TRBV20-1 and TRBJ2-3, with a weak D call TRBD1 (6 bases). Germline V gene sequence: CDR1 DFQATT, CDR2 SNEGSKA (reference sequence). The CDR3 runs 10 residues. The CDR3 protein is CSARGTAFPF. The CDR3 DNA follows: TGCAGTGCTAGAGGGACAGCCTTTCCTTTT.

This clonotype occurred many times. This chain connects TRBV10-1 to TRBJ2-2; D call uncertain. Germline V gene lookup returns CDR1 WNHNN and CDR2 SYGVQD (reference sequence). The V end lost 2 bases, the J end lost 7 bases, and 11 bases lay between the germline ends. The length of the CDR3 is 14 residues. CDR3: CASSENLGSGELFF. The CDR3 DNA reads TGCGCCAGCAGTGAGAACCTAGGAAGCGGGGAGCTGTTTTTT.

The table lists this clonotype with a few counts. The J gene is TRBJ1-1, the V gene TRBV12-3 or TRBV12-4; D gene ambiguous. The ends were cut back, 4 bases at V and 0 bases at J, with 24 bases in the middle. The CDR3 sequence is 19 residues long. CDR3 loop: CASSSLPPVAWNMNTEAFF. CDR3 coding DNA: TGTGCCAGCAGTTCCCTACCTCCCGTTGCGTGGAACATGAACACTGAAGCTTTCTTT.

The chain couples TRBV20-1 to TRBJ1-2; possible D gene TRBD1, 5 bases. Per germline, CDR1 DFQATT and CDR2 SNEGSKA (reference sequence). The V and J ends lost 3 bases and 0 bases respectively, with 14 bases between them. This CDR3 spans 15 amino acids. CDR3 sequence: CSARGDLKTNYGYTF. The CDR3 coding sequence is TGCAGTGCTAGGGGGGACCTAAAAACTAACTATGGCTACACCTTC.

Concerning this clonotype: A junction end diverges from the germline sequence, so it may reflect a read error. The CDR3: CASSLSGTSGSYTRYF. The CDR3 DNA sequence: TGCGCCAGCAGTCTCTCGGGGACTAGCGGGAGTTATACGCGGTATTTT. The rearrangement links TRBV5-1 to TRBJ2-3; 14 nucleotides align to TRBD2. This CDR3 has 16 residues. Germline V lookup: CDR1 SGHRS, CDR2 YFSETQ. Variable domain in full (rest from reference TRBV5-1 and TRBJ2-3): KAGVTQTPRYLIKTRGQQVTLSCSPISGHRSVSWYQQTPGQGLQFLFEYFSETQRNKGNFPGRFSGRQFSNSRSEMNVSTLELGDSALYLCASSLSGTSGSYTRYFGPGTRLTVL.

This clonotype was counted between two and nine times. The chain joins TRBV5-4 to TRBJ2-3; D assignment may be TRBD1 or TRBD2 (5 bases each). The CDR3 spans 13 residues. Germline V gene lookup returns CDR1 SGHNT and CDR2 YYREEE (reference sequence). Trimming took 4 bases from V and 3 from J, leaving 9 bases between them. The CDR3 nucleotides are TGTGCCAGCAGCCCGGGACGAACAGATACGCAGTATTTT. Translated, it gives CASSPGRTDTQYF.

This clonotype was seen ten or more times. The genes are TRBV12-3 or TRBV12-4 and TRBJ1-2; no reliable D call. The CDR3 contains 16 residues. V shed 1 base and J shed 0 bases, with 12 bases lying between them. The CDR3 nucleotides read TGTGCCAGCAGTTTAGTGCCAGACTTAGCTAACTATGGCTACACCTTC. Its translation is CASSLVPDLANYGYTF.

The V and J genes are TRBV5-1 and TRBJ2-1; 7 bases match TRBD2. This CDR3 comprises 16 residues. Germline V gene lookup returns CDR1 SGHRS and CDR2 YFSETQ. With V trimmed by 0 bases and J by 7 bases, 10 bases remained unmatched. The CDR3 DNA reads as TGCGCCAGCAGCTTGGAGAGCGCGGGAGAAGGGAATGAGCAGTTCTTC. It translates to CASSLESAGEGNEQFF.

This clonotype has at least ten counts. V and J are TRBV12-3 or TRBV12-4 and TRBJ1-2; perhaps TRBD1 as D (6 bases). There are 13 residues in the CDR3. V was cut by 6 bases and J by 3 bases, with 11 bases left in between. CDR3: CASRVGGDYGYTF. The CDR3 DNA reads TGTGCCAGCAGAGTGGGGGGCGACTATGGCTACACCTTC.

Turning to this clonotype: With a much larger clone just one base away, this may be a read error. The chain combines TRBV6-1 with TRBJ1-6, with a weak D call TRBD1 (6 bases). In germline, CDR1 is MNHNS, CDR2 SASEGT. The V end lost 7 bases, the J end lost 11 bases, and 18 bases lay between the germline ends. This CDR3 is 14 amino acids long. Here the CDR3 reads CASKETGRDPPLHF. DNA of the CDR3: TGTGCCAGCAAGGAGACAGGCCGGGATCCACCCCTCCACTTT.

This clonotype was recorded many times. The chain employs TRBV2 and TRBJ2-3; D is undetermined. Trimming left V 5 bases short and J 0 bases short, with 9 bases between. CDR1 SNHLY and CDR2 FYNNEI come from the germline V gene. CDR3 length: 14 residues. The CDR3 region is CASSQMYSTDTQYF. The CDR3 nucleotides are TGTGCCAGCAGTCAAATGTACAGCACAGATACGCAGTATTTT.

This clonotype was picked up many times. The chain combines TRBV2 with TRBJ1-1, with D hard to call. Trimming cost V 8 bases and J 1 base, with 14 bases left between them. The CDR3 consists of 14 residues. In germline, CDR1 is SNHLY, CDR2 FYNNEI. The CDR3 sequence is CASVTAYSNTEAFF. In nucleotides, the CDR3 is TGTGCCAGCGTAACGGCTTACTCGAACACTGAAGCTTTCTTT.

A note on this clonotype: A clone one base away is much larger, so this may be a read error. The J gene is TRBJ2-1, the V gene TRBV20-1, with 11 bases lining up with TRBD2. In germline, CDR1 is DFQATT, CDR2 SNEGSKA (reference sequence). The junction had 7 bases not matched to a gene; V was cut back by 5 bases and J by 7 bases. The CDR3 totals 14 residues. The CDR3 reads CSAPLAGAGNEQFF. CDR3 in DNA: TGCAGTGCTCCACTAGCGGGGGCGGGGAATGAGCAGTTCTTC.